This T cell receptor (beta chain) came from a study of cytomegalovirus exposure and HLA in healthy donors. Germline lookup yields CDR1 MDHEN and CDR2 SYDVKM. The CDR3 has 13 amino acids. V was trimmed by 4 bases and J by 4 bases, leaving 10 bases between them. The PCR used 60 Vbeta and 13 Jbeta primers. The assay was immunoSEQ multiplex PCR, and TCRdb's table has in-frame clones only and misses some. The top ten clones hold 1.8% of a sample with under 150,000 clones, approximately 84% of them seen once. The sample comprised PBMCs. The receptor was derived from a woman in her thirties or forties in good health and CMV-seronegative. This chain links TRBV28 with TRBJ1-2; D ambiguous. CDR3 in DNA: TGTGCCAGCAGTTCAGTCGTTGTCTATGGCTACACCTTC. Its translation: CASSSVVVYGYTF.